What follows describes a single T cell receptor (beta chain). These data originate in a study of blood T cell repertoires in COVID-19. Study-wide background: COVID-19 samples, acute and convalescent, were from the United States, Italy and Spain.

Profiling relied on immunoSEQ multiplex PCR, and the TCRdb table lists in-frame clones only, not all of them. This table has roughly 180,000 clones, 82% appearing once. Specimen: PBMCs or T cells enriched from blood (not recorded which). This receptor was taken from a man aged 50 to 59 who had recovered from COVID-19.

The CDR3: CASSSSGGWANYGYTF. CDR3 coding DNA: TGTGCCAGCAGTTCCTCGGGAGGATGGGCGAACTATGGCTACACCTTC. V is TRBV6-5 and J is TRBJ1-2; no clear D. Trimming removed 4 bases from V and 2 bases from J, with 17 bases in between. Germline V gives CDR1 MNHEY, CDR2 SVGAGI. CDR3 length: 16 amino acids.